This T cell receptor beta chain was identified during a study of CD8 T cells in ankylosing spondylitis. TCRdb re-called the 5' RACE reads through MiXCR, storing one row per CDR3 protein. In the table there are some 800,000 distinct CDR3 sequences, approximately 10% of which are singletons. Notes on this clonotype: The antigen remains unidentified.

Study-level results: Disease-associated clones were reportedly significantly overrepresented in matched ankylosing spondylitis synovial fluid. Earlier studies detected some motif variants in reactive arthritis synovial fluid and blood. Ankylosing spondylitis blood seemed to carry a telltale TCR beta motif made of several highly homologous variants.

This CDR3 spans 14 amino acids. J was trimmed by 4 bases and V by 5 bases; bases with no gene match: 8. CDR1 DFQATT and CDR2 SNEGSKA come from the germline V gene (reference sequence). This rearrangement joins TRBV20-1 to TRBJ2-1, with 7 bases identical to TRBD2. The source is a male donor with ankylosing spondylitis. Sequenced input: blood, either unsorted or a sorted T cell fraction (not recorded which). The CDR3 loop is CSALTSVSYNEQFF. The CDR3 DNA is TGCAGTGCTTTAACTAGCGTATCTTACAATGAGCAGTTCTTC.